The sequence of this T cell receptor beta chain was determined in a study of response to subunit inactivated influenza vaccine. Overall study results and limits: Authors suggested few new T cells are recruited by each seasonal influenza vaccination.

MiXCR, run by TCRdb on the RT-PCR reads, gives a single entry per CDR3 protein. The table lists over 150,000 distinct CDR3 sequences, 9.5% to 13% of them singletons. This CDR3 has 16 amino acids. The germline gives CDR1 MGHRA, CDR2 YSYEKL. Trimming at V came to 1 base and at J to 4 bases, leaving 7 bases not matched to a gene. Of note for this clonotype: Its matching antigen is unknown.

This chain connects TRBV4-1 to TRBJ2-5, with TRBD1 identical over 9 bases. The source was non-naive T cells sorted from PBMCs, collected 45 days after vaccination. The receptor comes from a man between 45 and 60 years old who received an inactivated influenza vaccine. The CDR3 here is CASSQVGDRVSETQYF. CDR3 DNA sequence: TGCGCCAGCAGCCAAGTGGGGGACAGGGTGTCAGAGACCCAGTACTTC.